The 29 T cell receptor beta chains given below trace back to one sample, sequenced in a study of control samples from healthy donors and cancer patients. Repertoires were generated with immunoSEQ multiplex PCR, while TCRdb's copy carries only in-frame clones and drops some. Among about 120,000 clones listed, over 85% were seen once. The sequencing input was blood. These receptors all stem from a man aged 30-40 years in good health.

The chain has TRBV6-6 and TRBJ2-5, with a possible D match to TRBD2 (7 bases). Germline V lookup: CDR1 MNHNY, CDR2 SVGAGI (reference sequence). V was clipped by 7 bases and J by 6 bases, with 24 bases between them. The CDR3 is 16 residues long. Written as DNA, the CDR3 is TGTGCCAGCAAGGCCCAAAGGGAGGGGGGGGCGCAGACCCAGTACTTC. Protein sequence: CASKAQREGGAQTQYF.

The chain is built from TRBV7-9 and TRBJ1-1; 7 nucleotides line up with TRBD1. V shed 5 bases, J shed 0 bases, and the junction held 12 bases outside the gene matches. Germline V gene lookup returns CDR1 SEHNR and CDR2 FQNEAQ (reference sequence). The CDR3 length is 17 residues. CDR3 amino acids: CASSPPRTGSMNTEAFF. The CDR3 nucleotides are TGTGCCAGCAGCCCTCCGAGGACAGGAAGTATGAACACTGAAGCTTTCTTT.

The CDR3 sequence is CASSFVGEQFF. The CDR3 nucleotides read TGTGCCAGCAGCTTCGTCGGTGAGCAGTTCTTC. The chain uses TRBV13 and TRBJ2-1; D not resolved. V was clipped by 3 bases and J by 9 bases, with 6 bases between them. Germline CDR1 and CDR2: PRHDT and FYEKMQ (reference sequence). This CDR3 region has 11 residues.

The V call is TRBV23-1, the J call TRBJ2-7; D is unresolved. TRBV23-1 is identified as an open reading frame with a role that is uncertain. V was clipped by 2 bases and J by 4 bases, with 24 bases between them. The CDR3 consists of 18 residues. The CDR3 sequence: CASSQTVFGSIDRYEQYF. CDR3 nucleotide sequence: TGCGCCAGCAGTCAAACTGTGTTCGGGTCAATAGACCGTTACGAGCAGTACTTC.

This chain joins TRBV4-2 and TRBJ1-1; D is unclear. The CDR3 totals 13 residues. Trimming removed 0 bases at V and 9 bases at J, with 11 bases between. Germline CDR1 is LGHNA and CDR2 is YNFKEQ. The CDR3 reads CASSQDGERKAFF. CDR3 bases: TGTGCCAGCAGCCAAGACGGTGAGAGAAAAGCTTTCTTT.

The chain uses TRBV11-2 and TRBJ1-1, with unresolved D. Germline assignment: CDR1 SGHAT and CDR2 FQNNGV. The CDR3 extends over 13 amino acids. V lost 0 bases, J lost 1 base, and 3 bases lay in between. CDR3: CASSLEENTEAFF. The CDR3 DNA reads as TGTGCCAGCAGCTTAGAGGAGAACACTGAAGCTTTCTTT.

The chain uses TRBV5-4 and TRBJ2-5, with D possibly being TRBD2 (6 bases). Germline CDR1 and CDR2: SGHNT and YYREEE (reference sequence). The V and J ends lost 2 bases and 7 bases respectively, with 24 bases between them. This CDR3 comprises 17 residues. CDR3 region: CASSFSEGYDRRGTQYF. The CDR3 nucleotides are TGTGCCAGCAGCTTCTCGGAGGGCTACGACCGCCGGGGGACCCAGTACTTC.

In nucleotides, the CDR3 is TGTGCCAGCAGCAAGGACGGCTTTGAAGCTTTCTTT. Amino acid sequence: CASSKDGFEAFF. The V call is TRBV3-1 (or the pseudogene TRBV3-2), the J call TRBJ1-1; D uncertain. Germline CDR1 is LGHDT and CDR2 is YNNKEL (reference sequence). CDR3 size: 12 residues. Deletions cut 5 bases from V and 7 bases from J, with 11 bases between.

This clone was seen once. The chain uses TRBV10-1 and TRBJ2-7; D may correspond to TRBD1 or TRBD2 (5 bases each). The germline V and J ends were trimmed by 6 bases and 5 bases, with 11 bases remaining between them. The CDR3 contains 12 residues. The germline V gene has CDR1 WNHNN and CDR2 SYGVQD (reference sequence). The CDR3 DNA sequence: TGCGCCAGCAGCGGGGCAGGGCACGAGCAGTACTTC. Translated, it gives CASSGAGHEQYF.

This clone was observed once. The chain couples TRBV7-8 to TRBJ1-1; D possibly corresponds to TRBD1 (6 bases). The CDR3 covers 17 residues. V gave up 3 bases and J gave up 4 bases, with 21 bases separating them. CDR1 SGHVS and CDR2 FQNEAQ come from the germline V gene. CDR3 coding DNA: TGTGCCAGCAGCTTCAGGGGAGGTGGGGGGCAGGGCACTGAAGCTTTCTTT. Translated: CASSFRGGGGQGTEAFF.

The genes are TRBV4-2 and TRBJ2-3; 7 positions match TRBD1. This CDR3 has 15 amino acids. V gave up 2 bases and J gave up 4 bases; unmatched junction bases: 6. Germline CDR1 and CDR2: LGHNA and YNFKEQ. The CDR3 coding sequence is TGTGCCAGCAGCCAAACAGGGGCTAGTTCAGATACGCAGTATTTT. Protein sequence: CASSQTGASSDTQYF.

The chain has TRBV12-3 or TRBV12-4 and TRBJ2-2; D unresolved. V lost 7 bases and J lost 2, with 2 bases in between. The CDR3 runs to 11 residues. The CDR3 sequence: CASTNTGELFF. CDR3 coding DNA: TGTGCCAGCACTAACACCGGGGAGCTGTTTTTT.

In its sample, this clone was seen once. In nucleotides, the CDR3 is TGTGCCAGCTCACCTCCGGTGGTGGGCACTGAAGCTTTCTTT. Its translation is CASSPPVVGTEAFF. This rearrangement joins TRBV18 to TRBJ1-1, with D uncertain. This CDR3 spans 14 amino acids. Germline V CDR1 and CDR2: KGHSH, LQKENI. The V gene lost 3 bases and the J gene lost 4 bases, with 12 bases spanning the gap.

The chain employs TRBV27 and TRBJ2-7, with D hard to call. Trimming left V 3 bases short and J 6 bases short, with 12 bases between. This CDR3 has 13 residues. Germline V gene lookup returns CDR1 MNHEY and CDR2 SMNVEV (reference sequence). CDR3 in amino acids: CASSFDSQGEQYF. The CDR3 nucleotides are TGTGCCAGCAGTTTTGACTCCCAAGGCGAGCAGTACTTC.

Here the CDR3 reads CASSIDGTVEAFF. CDR3 nucleotides: TGTGCCAGTAGTATAGATGGGACGGTTGAAGCTTTCTTT. This chain uses TRBV19 with TRBJ1-1; TRBD1 is a possible D gene (5 bases). The CDR3 totals 13 residues. V lost 0 bases to trimming and J lost 7 bases, with 9 bases between them. Germline CDR1 LNHDA, CDR2 SQIVND (reference sequence).

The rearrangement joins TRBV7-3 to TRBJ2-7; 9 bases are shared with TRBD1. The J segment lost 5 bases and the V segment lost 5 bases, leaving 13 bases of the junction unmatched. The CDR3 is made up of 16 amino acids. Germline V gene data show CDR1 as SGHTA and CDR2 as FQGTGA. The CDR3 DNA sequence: TGTGCCAGCAGCATAGACCCCGTGGACAGGGGTCACGAGCAGTACTTC. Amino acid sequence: CASSIDPVDRGHEQYF.

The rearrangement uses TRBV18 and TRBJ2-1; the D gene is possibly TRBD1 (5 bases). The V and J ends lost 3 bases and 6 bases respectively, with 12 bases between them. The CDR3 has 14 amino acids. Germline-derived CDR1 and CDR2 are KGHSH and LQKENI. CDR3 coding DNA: TGTGCCAGCTCACCCCCCACAGGAATCAATGAGCAGTTCTTC. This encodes CASSPPTGINEQFF.

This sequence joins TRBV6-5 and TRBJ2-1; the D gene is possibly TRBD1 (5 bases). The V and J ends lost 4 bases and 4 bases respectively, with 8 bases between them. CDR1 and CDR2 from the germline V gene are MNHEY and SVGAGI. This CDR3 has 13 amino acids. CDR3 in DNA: TGTGCCAGCAGTTTCAGGGCTTACAATGAGCAGTTCTTC. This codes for CASSFRAYNEQFF.

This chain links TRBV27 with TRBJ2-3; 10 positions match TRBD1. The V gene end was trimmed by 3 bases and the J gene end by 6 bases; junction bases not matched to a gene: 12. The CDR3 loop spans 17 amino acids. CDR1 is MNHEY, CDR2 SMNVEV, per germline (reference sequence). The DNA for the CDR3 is TGTGCCAGCAGTTTCCGGACAGGGGGGGGGACCCGGGATACGCAGTATTTT. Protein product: CASSFRTGGGTRDTQYF.

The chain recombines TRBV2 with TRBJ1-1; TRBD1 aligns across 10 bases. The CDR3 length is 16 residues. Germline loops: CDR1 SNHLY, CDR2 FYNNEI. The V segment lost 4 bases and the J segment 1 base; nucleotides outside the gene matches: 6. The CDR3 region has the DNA TGTGCCAGCAGTGGACGGACAGGGGGATGGAACACTGAAGCTTTCTTT. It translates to CASSGRTGGWNTEAFF.

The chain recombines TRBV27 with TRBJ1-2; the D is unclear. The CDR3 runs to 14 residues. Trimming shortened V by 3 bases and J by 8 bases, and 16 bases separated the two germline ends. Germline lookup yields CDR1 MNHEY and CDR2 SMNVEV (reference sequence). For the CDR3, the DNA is TGTGCCAGCAGTTTGGTTGCGGGCGGAAAGGGCTACACCTTC. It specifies CASSLVAGGKGYTF.

The CDR3 region has the DNA TGTGCCATCAGTGTTGCTTCTACCTATGAGCAGTTCTTC. Amino acid sequence: CAISVASTYEQFF. The chain recombines TRBV10-3 with TRBJ2-1; the D is unclear. V lost 4 bases to trimming and J lost 8 bases, with 12 bases between them. CDR1 and CDR2 from the germline V gene are ENHRY and SYGVKD. The CDR3 is made up of 13 amino acids.

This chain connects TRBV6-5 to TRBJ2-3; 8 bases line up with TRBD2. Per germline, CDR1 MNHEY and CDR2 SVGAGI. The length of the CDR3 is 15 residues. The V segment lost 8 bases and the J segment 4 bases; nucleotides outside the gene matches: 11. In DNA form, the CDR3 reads TGTGCCAGCGTAAACGGGGGGGCCTGGGCAGATACGCAGTATTTT. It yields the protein CASVNGGAWADTQYF.

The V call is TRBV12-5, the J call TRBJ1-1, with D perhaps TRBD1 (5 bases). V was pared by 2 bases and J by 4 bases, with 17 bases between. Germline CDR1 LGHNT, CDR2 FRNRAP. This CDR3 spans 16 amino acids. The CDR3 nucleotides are TGTGCTAGTGGTTTGCCTAGCGTGCGGGGGGGCACTGAAGCTTTCTTT. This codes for CASGLPSVRGGTEAFF.

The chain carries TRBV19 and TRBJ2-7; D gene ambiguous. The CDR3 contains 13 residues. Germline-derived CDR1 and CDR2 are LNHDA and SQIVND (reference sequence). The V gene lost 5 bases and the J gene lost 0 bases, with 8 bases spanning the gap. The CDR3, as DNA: TGTGCCAGTAGTGTAGCCGACTCCTACGAGCAGTACGTC. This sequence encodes CASSVADSYEQYV.

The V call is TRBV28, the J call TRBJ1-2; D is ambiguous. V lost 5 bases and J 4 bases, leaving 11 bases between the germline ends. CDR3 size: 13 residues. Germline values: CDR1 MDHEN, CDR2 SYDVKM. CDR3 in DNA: TGTGCCAGCAGTCCGCCGGGAGGCTATGGCTACACCTTC. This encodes CASSPPGGYGYTF.

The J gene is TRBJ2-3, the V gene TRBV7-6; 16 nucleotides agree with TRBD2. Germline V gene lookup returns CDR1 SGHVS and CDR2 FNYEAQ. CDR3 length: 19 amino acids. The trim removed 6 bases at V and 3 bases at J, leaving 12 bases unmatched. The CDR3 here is CASRATGTSGGARTDTQYF. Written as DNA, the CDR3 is TGTGCCAGCAGGGCGACCGGGACTAGCGGGGGGGCCAGGACAGATACGCAGTATTTT.

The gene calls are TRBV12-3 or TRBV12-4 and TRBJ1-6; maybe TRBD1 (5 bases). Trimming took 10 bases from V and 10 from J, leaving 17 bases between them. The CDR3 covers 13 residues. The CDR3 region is CATAGGGGSPLHF. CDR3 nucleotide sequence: TGTGCCACCGCGGGGGGGGGTGGCTCACCCCTCCACTTT.

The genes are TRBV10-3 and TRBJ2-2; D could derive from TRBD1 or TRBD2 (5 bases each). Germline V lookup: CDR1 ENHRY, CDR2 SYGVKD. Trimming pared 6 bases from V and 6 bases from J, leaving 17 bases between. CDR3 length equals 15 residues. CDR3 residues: CAIRGLNGAAGELFF. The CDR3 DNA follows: TGTGCCATCAGGGGCCTAAACGGGGCTGCCGGGGAGCTGTTTTTT.